One TCR beta chain is described in this entry. As handled by the study authors: Reference gene primer amplification yielded estimated nucleated cell counts. Sequenced by immunoSEQ multiplex PCR; TCRdb stores in-frame clones only, minus some. The D gene and trimming were derived from the DNA, and the V and J assignments and clone size from that table. Here the sample spans tens of thousands of clones, 75% to 85% being singletons. The germline gives CDR1 SGHDT, CDR2 YYEEEE. CDR3 length: 17 amino acids. Trimming took off 1 base at V and 2 bases at J, with 16 bases between the two ends. The data originate from a study of blood T cell repertoires in COVID-19. Study-level background: Donors in the United States, Italy and Spain gave samples during acute or convalescent COVID-19. Nucleic acid was either cDNA or gDNA, and it came from T cells, B-cell-depleted T cells, or PBMCs.

The receptor's source is a man aged 55 to 70 with acute or convalescent COVID-19. The source material was peripheral blood. The chain joins TRBV5-6 to TRBJ2-4, with TRBD1 as a possible D gene (6 bases). In nucleotides, the CDR3 is TGTGCCAGCAGCTTGAGGGGGATGGGGCTGACCAAAAACATTCAGTACTTC. Amino acid sequence: CASSLRGMGLTKNIQYF.